This T cell receptor beta chain was documented in a study of Ad26.COV2.S vaccination and SARS-CoV-2 variants. Study overall: Participant was drawn from the COV1001 Ad26.COV2.S trial arm.

Produced via immunoSEQ multiplex PCR; TCRdb's table is partial and in-frame only. Among around 450,000 clones listed, 89% were seen once. CDR1 is MNHEY, CDR2 SVGAGI, per germline. V shed 2 bases and J shed 0 bases, with 11 bases lying between them. The CDR3 spans 15 residues. Sample treatment: about 20 received Ad26.COV2.S at low or high dose, single or two shots; 5 received placebo; per-sample allocation not given. Sampling was done on day 63 after the first vaccine or placebo injection. The material was peripheral blood, obtained in a trial of Ad26.COV2.S vaccine versus placebo. The V call is TRBV6-5, the J call TRBJ2-7, with a tentative D call TRBD2 (6 bases). The receptor comes from a person aged 18 to 65 who received the Ad26.COV2.S COVID-19 vaccine or a placebo. CDR3 region: CASSYGTPSSYEQYF. In DNA form, the CDR3 reads TGTGCCAGCAGTTACGGGACTCCAAGCTCCTACGAGCAGTACTTC.